The sequence of this T cell receptor beta chain was determined in a study of breast tumors, draining lymph nodes, adjacent tissues. CDR3 length: 17 residues. Germline loops: CDR1 DFQATT, CDR2 SNEGSKA (reference sequence). V lost 0 bases, J lost 7 bases, and 10 bases stayed unmatched. This clonotype was seen many times. Samples came from axillary lymph nodes draining the breast cancer. MiXCR was run by TCRdb on the multiplex PCR reads, yielding one entry per CDR3 protein. The profile covers about 200,000 distinct CDR3 sequences, with 31% appearing a single time and roughly 4% taken by the ten largest. Sequencing input: axillary lymph node tissue. The chain joins TRBV20-1 to TRBJ1-4, with TRBD1 matching over 11 bases. The clonotype originates from a female donor with breast cancer. Some clones in this sample may be carry-over from other donors' samples. Here the CDR3 DNA reads TGCAGTGCTAGAGACTCGGGGGCGGACAGGGGGCGTGAAAAACTGTTTTTT. Protein: CSARDSGADRGREKLFF.